This TCR beta chain was sequenced for a study of cytotoxic CD8 clonotypes in ibrutinib-treated CLL (dated by TCRdb to the early 2020s). Describing the broader study: In this cohort, some 14 patients were treatment-naive and under 13 were relapsed/refractory, while around 17 had unmutated IGHV. Responses were partial in approximately 24 patients and complete in 2; after median approximately 5.5 years follow-up, some 15 stayed in remission and approximately 12 progressed. Cryopreserved peripheral blood mononuclear cells were obtained prior to treatment, at the time of response, and at either disease progression or sustained remission. Longitudinal samples were obtainable from about 30% of the roughly 86 participants in the trial. Patients were still on ibrutinib when every remission and progressive disease sample was collected. Response samples were obtained after a median of 12 months of treatment, with a range of about 6 to 36 months. On average, each sample yielded roughly 250,000 productive templates and roughly 95,000 productive rearrangements.

On a MiSeq, deep resolution sequencing aimed for a depth between 1 in 1 million and 1 in 200,000 T cells, with each clonotype covered approximately 10x on average. The immunoSEQ hsTCRB Kit was used to generate TCR beta libraries. As for the authors' bioinformatics: The data were analyzed with ImmunoSEQ Analyzer and ImmunoSEQ Data Assistant, and V, D and J gene assignments followed IMGT definitions. Clonality, which ranges from 0 to 1, was calculated by subtracting the normalized Shannon entropy of productive rearrangement frequencies from one. Only overrepresented clonotypes making up at least 0.05% of each patient's repertoire were included in the public clonotype analysis. More than ten repertoires from age-matched healthy donors, obtained from immuneACCESS, served as clonality controls. Drawn from immuneACCESS, this table holds only the in-frame rearrangements with V and J called that TCRdb kept. Clones are partly lost; checked studies trace under half to an unresolved V gene and leave the rest unexplained. V and J calls and clone size follow that table, whereas D and trimming were derived from the DNA. This sample lists tens of thousands of clones; around 75% were detected once. Of the sample, 28% falls within the top ten clones.

Beyond this particular receptor, the publication reports: Public clonotypes were found to be uncommon and were observed to contract or remain stable during treatment; the increase in clonality was shown to reflect expansion of private clonotypes at ibrutinib response. An increase in clonality was observed at ibrutinib response, with clonality remaining stable during sustained remission and falling back toward baseline at progression. Sampling times were not matched between patients in sustained remission and patients whose disease was progressing, and lymph node repertoires were not examined. At baseline, clonality was higher than in age-matched healthy donors and showed a strong correlation with circulating CD8+ T-cell counts.

V lost 5 bases and J lost 0 bases; the stretch between them is 11 bases long. The CDR3 starts with the cysteine, ends with the phenylalanine, and has 16 residues. Of all the DNA, just the CDR3 is kept, 48 bases in frame from base 1. From the germline V gene (reference sequence), CDR1 is MNHEY and CDR2 is SMNVEV. In the case of this clone: No antigen is known for it. Base quality data are lacking; no much larger clone is found one base away.

The sample's time point, from its label and the paper: 20 to 30 months on ibrutinib. For TCR beta library preparation, approximately 2 micrograms of genomic DNA were extracted from the cryopreserved PBMCs. Longitudinal blood samples from CLL patients on ibrutinib monotherapy were analyzed using high-throughput TCR beta sequencing. The patients were enrolled in a single-center, open-label phase 2 trial of ibrutinib monotherapy. This TCR derives from a human donor with chronic lymphocytic leukemia. Material: PBMCs, obtained after 24 months of ibrutinib treatment. The chain is encoded by TRBV27 joined to TRBJ1-6; a weak D assignment points to TRBD1 (5 bases agree). The bases read TGTGCCAGCAGTCCTTCAGACAGCTCCTATAATTCACCCCTCCACTTT. The encoded protein is CASSPSDSSYNSPLHF.